This is a list of T cell receptor beta chains from one sample in a study of blood T cells in healthy people across ages. TCRdb processed the 5' RACE reads anew with MiXCR; each CDR3 protein has one entry. This repertoire shows about 570,000 distinct CDR3 sequences, 25% to 30% found once; its top ten account for approximately 17%. Source material: blood. These receptors all stem from a woman aged 70-85 years in good health. The CDR3 runs from the conserved cysteine through the conserved F or W. The D gene is left open where the match is weak. Rows give clone size only sometimes, using once, few, many, or a class for an expanded clone.

D gene	CDR3 length	V gene	clone size	J gene	CDR3 DNA	CDR3 protein
TRBD2	16	TRBV20-1	NA	TRBJ2-3	TGCAGTGCTAGAGGGACTAGCGGAACAACCACAGATACGCAGTATTTT	CSARGTSGTTTDTQYF
NA	11	TRBV2	few	TRBJ2-5	TGTGCCAGCAGCCTCAGCCCCAGGGACTACTTC	CASSLSPRDYF
NA	16	TRBV12-3/TRBV12-4	NA	TRBJ2-2	TGTGCCAGCAGTTTTTCGTTCCCGCAACCGATGGGGGAGCTGTTTTTT	CASSFSFPQPMGELFF
NA	17	TRBV7-9	NA	TRBJ2-7	TGTGCCAGCAGCCCGGAGTCCGCAGGGGTCGAAACCTACGAGCAGTACTTC	CASSPESAGVETYEQYF
NA	15	TRBV7-9	few	TRBJ1-1	TGTGCCAGCAGCTTAGGAGGGATTGGGAACACTGAAGCTTTCTTT	CASSLGGIGNTEAFF
TRBD1	14	TRBV3-1	NA	TRBJ1-2	TGTGCCAGCAGCGCGACAGGGAATAACTATGGCTACACCTTC	CASSATGNNYGYTF
NA	13	TRBV12-3/TRBV12-4	few	TRBJ2-5	TGTGCCAGTTCACGGGACTTCCAAGCGGCCCAGTACTTC	CASSRDFQAAQYF
TRBD2	15	TRBV7-2	few	TRBJ2-5	TGTGCCAGCAGCTCGGGACTAGCGGCAGGAGGGACCCAGTACTTC	CASSSGLAAGGTQYF
NA	15	TRBV12-3/TRBV12-4	NA	TRBJ1-2	TGTGCCAGCAGTTCCGAAAACAGTCACTACTATGGCTACACCTTC	CASSSENSHYYGYTF
NA	13	TRBV3-1	few	TRBJ1-6	TGTGCCAGCAGCCAGGGGGGTTATTCACCCCTCCACTTT	CASSQGGYSPLHF
NA	14	TRBV5-1	few	TRBJ2-5	TGCGCCAGCAGCCGGCAAATGTACCAAGAGACCCAGTACTTC	CASSRQMYQETQYF
TRBD1	12	TRBV6-2/TRBV6-3	NA	TRBJ2-1	TGTGCCAGCACCGACAGGGATAATGAGCAGTTCTTC	CASTDRDNEQFF
TRBD2	14	TRBV6-6	NA	TRBJ2-1	TGTGCCGGGGGCGGGGGGACCCTGTACAATGAGCAGTTCTTC	CAGGGGTLYNEQFF
TRBD1	18	TRBV7-2	few	TRBJ2-4	TGTGCCAGCAGCCCTCAATCCCGGGACAGCACAGCCAAAAACATTCAGTACTTC	CASSPQSRDSTAKNIQYF
TRBD1	14	TRBV12-3/TRBV12-4	NA	TRBJ1-2	TGTGCCAGCACTAGTATGGGACAGGGTCATGGCTACACCTTC	CASTSMGQGHGYTF
TRBD1	14	TRBV6-5	NA	TRBJ1-1	TGTGCCAGCAGCTCAGGGGGGACGAACACTGAAGCTTTCTTT	CASSSGGTNTEAFF
TRBD1	15	TRBV6-5	NA	TRBJ2-3	TGTGCCAGCAGAACCGGACAGGGGAGGACAGATACGCAGTATTTT	CASRTGQGRTDTQYF
NA	12	TRBV28	NA	TRBJ2-7	TGTGCCAGCAGGGAGGGGCAATACGAGCAGTACTTC	CASREGQYEQYF
NA	13	TRBV7-8	NA	TRBJ2-1	TGTGCCAGCAGCTTAGCTTTGGACGATGAGCAGTTCTTC	CASSLALDDEQFF
NA	17	TRBV10-3	few	TRBJ2-1	TGTGCCATCAGTGAGTCAGGACAGCTAGGATCTAAGAATGAGCAGTTCTTC	CAISESGQLGSKNEQFF
NA	13	TRBV24-1	NA	TRBJ1-1	TGTGCCACCAGTGATGGCGGGACGGCTGAAGCTTTCTTT	CATSDGGTAEAFF
NA	16	TRBV9	NA	TRBJ2-3	NA	CASSVVGGGASDTRYF
TRBD1	12	TRBV24-1	few	TRBJ1-2	TGTGCCTCTGGGACAGGGGAGTCTGGCTACACCTTC	CASGTGESGYTF
NA	13	TRBV6-2/TRBV6-3	few	TRBJ2-7	TGTGCCAGCAGTTCGAGGCTACCTTACGAGCAGTACTTC	CASSSRLPYEQYF
TRBD1	15	TRBV5-1	few	TRBJ2-1	TGCGCCAGCACCCCAAATCAGGGGGTCCTCAATGAGCAGTTCTTC	CASTPNQGVLNEQFF
NA	16	TRBV4-2	NA	TRBJ2-7	TGTGCCAGCAGCAGAGCCGACAGGGAGGACCCCTACGAGCAGTACTTC	CASSRADREDPYEQYF
NA	15	TRBV7-8	NA	TRBJ1-4	TGTGCCAGCAGCTTAGTTGGAGGGGATGGTGAAAAACTGTTTTTT	CASSLVGGDGEKLFF
TRBD2	15	TRBV7-2	NA	TRBJ2-1	TGTGCCAGCAGCTCCCAGACTAGCGGGGTCAATGAGCAGTTCTTC	CASSSQTSGVNEQFF
NA	15	TRBV6-5	few	TRBJ1-1	TGTGCCAGCAGTTACTCTGGGGGGCTTGGGACTGAAGCTTTCTTT	CASSYSGGLGTEAFF
TRBD1	16	TRBV7-8	NA	TRBJ2-7	TGTGCCAGCAGCTTATCCGGGACAGGGGCCACCTACGAGCAGTACTTC	CASSLSGTGATYEQYF
TRBD1	17	TRBV13	NA	TRBJ2-6	TGTGCCAGCAGCAATGGACAGGGGTGGTCTGGGGCCAACGTCCCGACTTTC	CASSNGQGWSGANVPTF
TRBD2	16	TRBV6-4	few	TRBJ2-5	TGTGCCAGCAGTGGTCGCCTAACGGGGGGATCCGAGACCCAGTACTTC	CASSGRLTGGSETQYF
TRBD1	13	TRBV12-3/TRBV12-4	NA	TRBJ2-4	TGTGCCACCAGTAGACAGGGGCGAAACATTCAGTACTTC	CATSRQGRNIQYF
NA	16	TRBV21-1	NA	TRBJ2-4	TGTGCCAGCAGCCCCCAAGGAGGGGCCGAGAGAAACATTCAGTACTTC	CASSPQGGAERNIQYF
TRBD2	16	TRBV7-3	few	TRBJ2-5	TGTGCCAGCAGCCCCTCGACTAGCGGGGGGGAAGAGACCCAGTACTTC	CASSPSTSGGEETQYF
NA	16	TRBV7-2	NA	TRBJ1-4	TGTGCCAGCAGCTCCGTGGGGCCCCTAGTAGCTGAAAAACTGTTTTTT	CASSSVGPLVAEKLFF
NA	16	TRBV4-2	NA	TRBJ2-4	TGTGCCAGCAGCCCAGGACAGCCTCTAGCCAAAAACATTCAGTACTTC	CASSPGQPLAKNIQYF